This T cell receptor beta chain was retrieved from a study of CD8 T cells in Susac syndrome. Overall study results and limits: The Susac syndrome CD4+ T cell repertoires displayed no clonal expansion. The study conceded that its TCR sequencing and HLA analysis involved relatively few individuals.

Germline CDR1 is KGHSH and CDR2 is LQKENI. There are 14 residues in the CDR3. Trimming left V 3 bases short and J 0 bases short, with 8 bases between. Patients with Susac syndrome met diagnostic criteria that were recently defined for definite or probable disease. It was with random hexamers that roughly 0.5 to 1 ug RNA was reverse transcribed. The authors amplified TCR beta CDR3 across 54 Vbeta and 13 Jbeta using immunoSEQ multiplex PCR. A single record per CDR3 protein comes from TCRdb applying MiXCR to the immunoSEQ multiplex PCR reads. Here the sample spans some 200,000 distinct CDR3 sequences, 90% to 96% being singletons. About this clonotype itself: Its antigen is not identified.

The chain has TRBV18 and TRBJ1-1; D remains ambiguous. The sequence was collected from a human donor with Susac syndrome. Specimen: CD4+ T cells from PBMCs. CDR3 protein: CASSPGVMNTEAFF. Written as DNA, the CDR3 is TGTGCCAGCTCACCTGGGGTAATGAACACTGAAGCTTTCTTT.